These 16 T cell receptor beta chains were sequenced from one sample in a study of cytomegalovirus exposure and HLA in healthy donors. With 60 Vbeta and 13 Jbeta primers, the PCR was carried out. The repertoire was sequenced with immunoSEQ multiplex PCR; TCRdb's copy has only in-frame clones and lacks some. The sample holds fewer than 35,000 clones. Sequences were obtained from PBMCs. All receptors derive from a female donor in good health and CMV-seronegative.

The chain couples TRBV5-1 to TRBJ1-4; the match to TRBD1 covers 7 bases. The CDR3 is made up of 13 amino acids. Germline V CDR1 and CDR2: SGHRS, YFSETQ. J lost 4 bases, V lost 4 bases, and 1 base had no gene match. CDR3: CASSGQVNEKLFF. CDR3 DNA: TGCGCCAGCAGCGGACAGGTTAATGAAAAACTGTTTTTT.

Here the CDR3 reads CASSIRQTDTQYF. The CDR3 DNA reads as TGTGCCAGCAGCATAAGACAGACAGATACGCAGTATTTT. The gene calls are TRBV9 and TRBJ2-3; D may be TRBD1 (5 bases). The germline V and J ends were trimmed by 4 bases and 3 bases, with 9 bases remaining between them. Germline lookup yields CDR1 SGDLS and CDR2 YYNGEE. The length of the CDR3 is 13 residues.

The chain carries TRBV30 and TRBJ1-5; D gene uncertain. With 2 bases removed from V and 4 bases from J, the gap between germline ends came to 15 bases. The CDR3 is 15 amino acids. Germline CDR1 and CDR2: GTSNPN and SVGIG (reference sequence). CDR3 DNA sequence: TGTGCCTGGAGTACCCCCGGGGTGCCGAATCAGCCCCAGCATTTT. Protein product: CAWSTPGVPNQPQHF.

The rearrangement uses TRBV11-1 and TRBJ1-6; TRBD1 matches at 8 bases. This CDR3 has 15 amino acids. J gave up 8 bases and V 4 bases, and 7 bases lay outside the gene matches. Looked up from germline, CDR1 is SGHAT and CDR2 is FQDESV (reference sequence). CDR3 region: CASSSDRVLHSPLHF. In DNA, the CDR3 is TGTGCCAGCAGCTCGGACAGGGTGTTGCATTCACCCCTCCACTTT.

The chain couples TRBV5-1 to TRBJ2-1; 9 bases match TRBD2. Germline V lookup: CDR1 SGHRS, CDR2 YFSETQ. The CDR3 totals 16 residues. Trimming cost V 0 bases and J 7 bases; bases outside gene matches: 8. CDR3: CASSLAAGGPENEQFF. As DNA, the CDR3 is TGCGCCAGCAGCTTGGCGGCGGGGGGGCCGGAGAATGAGCAGTTCTTC.

V gene TRBV29-1 combines with J gene TRBJ2-2, with TRBD2 identical over 9 bases. The CDR3 is 14 residues long. Per germline, CDR1 SQVTM and CDR2 ANQGSEA. Trimming took 7 bases from V and 1 from J; bases not matched to a gene: 4. The DNA for the CDR3 is TGCAGCGGCGGGGGGGACAGGAACACCGGGGAGCTGTTTTTT. Its translation: CSGGGDRNTGELFF.

The chain combines TRBV9 with TRBJ1-3, with D uncertain. The CDR3 has 16 amino acids. V was cut by 3 bases and J by 0 bases, with 13 bases left in between. Germline V CDR1 and CDR2: SGDLS, YYNGEE. The CDR3 is CASSANDGHSGNTIYF. CDR3 nucleotides: TGTGCCAGCAGCGCCAATGATGGGCACTCTGGAAACACCATATATTTT.

V usage is TRBV10-1 and J usage is TRBJ2-3; 10 bases match TRBD1. The CDR3 has 16 amino acids. CDR1 and CDR2 (germline): WNHNN, SYGVQD (reference sequence). V shed 5 bases, J shed 4 bases, and the junction held 9 bases outside the gene matches. The CDR3 sequence: CASSSLGTGVADTQYF. CDR3 nucleotide sequence: TGCGCCAGCAGTTCCCTAGGGACAGGGGTGGCAGATACGCAGTATTTT.

V usage is TRBV6-4 and J usage is TRBJ2-1; tentative D call: TRBD2 (5 bases). The CDR3 consists of 13 residues. The V gene's germline CDR1 is MRHNA and CDR2 SNTAGT. With 5 bases removed from V and 11 bases from J, the gap between germline ends came to 16 bases. The chain's CDR3 is CASSLSFGEQQFF. CDR3 nucleotide sequence: TGTGCCAGCAGTCTGAGCTTTGGGGAGCAGCAGTTCTTC.

The gene calls are TRBV29-1 and TRBJ2-7; D unresolved. The CDR3 extends over 12 amino acids. V was pared by 4 bases and J by 2 bases, with 9 bases between. The V gene's germline CDR1 is SQVTM and CDR2 ANQGSEA. The CDR3 sequence is CSVGRSPYEQYF. CDR3 sequence (DNA): TGCAGCGTTGGCAGGTCGCCCTACGAGCAGTACTTC.

This rearrangement joins TRBV19 to TRBJ2-2; 9 bases are shared with TRBD1. V lost 7 bases to trimming and J lost 4 bases; unmatched junction nucleotides: 7. Germline V CDR1 and CDR2: LNHDA, SQIVND (reference sequence). The CDR3 runs 15 residues. The CDR3 sequence is CASKTGGAGTGELFF. CDR3 nucleotides: TGTGCCAGTAAAACAGGGGGCGCGGGCACCGGGGAGCTGTTTTTT.

This sequence joins TRBV7-9 and TRBJ2-7; weak D call: TRBD1 (5 bases). This CDR3 is built from 13 residues. V lost 5 bases, J lost 0 bases, and 8 bases lay in between. Germline V gene sequence: CDR1 SEHNR, CDR2 FQNEAQ (reference sequence). CDR3 sequence: CASSHGHSYEQYF. DNA of the CDR3: TGTGCCAGCAGCCACGGACACTCCTACGAGCAGTACTTC.

This chain uses TRBV23-1 with TRBJ1-2; 8 bases are shared with TRBD1. TRBV23-1 falls under the ORF class, with uncertain function. This CDR3 region has 16 residues. The ends lost 6 bases at V and 2 bases at J; junction bases unmatched: 11. DNA of the CDR3: TGCGCCAGCAGCCACACGCCGGGACAGGAGAACTATGGCTACACCTTC. Translating it yields CASSHTPGQENYGYTF.

The CDR3 here is CASSPSGGTNSYEQYF. The CDR3 region has the DNA TGTGCCAGCAGCCCTTCCGGGGGGACTAACTCCTACGAGCAGTACTTC. This rearrangement joins TRBV5-6 to TRBJ2-7; 7 bases are shared with TRBD2. This CDR3 comprises 16 residues. Trimming at V came to 4 bases and at J to 0 bases, leaving 10 bases not matched to a gene. Germline CDR1 SGHDT, CDR2 YYEEEE.

The rearrangement links TRBV7-3 to TRBJ2-3, with D perhaps TRBD1 (5 bases). V gave up 5 bases and J gave up 5 bases, with 8 bases separating them. The CDR3 contains 12 residues. Germline V gene sequence: CDR1 SGHTA, CDR2 FQGTGA. CDR3 loop: CASSPDRDTQYF. In nucleotides, the CDR3 is TGTGCCAGCAGCCCCGACAGAGATACGCAGTATTTT.

In terms of frequency, this clone is medium-sized. Other DNA variants within this sample encode the same CDR3. The chain uses TRBV6-4 and TRBJ2-2; maybe TRBD1 (6 bases). Trimming took off 3 bases at V and 5 bases at J, with 10 bases between the two ends. Germline assignment: CDR1 MRHNA and CDR2 SNTAGT. The CDR3 consists of 14 residues. In DNA, the CDR3 is TGTGCCAGCAGTGAACAGGGTGGAACCGGGGAGCTGTTTTTT. This encodes CASSEQGGTGELFF.